This T cell receptor (beta chain) was captured in a study of cytomegalovirus exposure and HLA in healthy donors. Points from the study as a whole: A few CMV-associated chains were confirmed in vitro to be specific for CMV antigens. Generally TCR sequences proved uncommon, though certain public TCRs appeared in numerous donors.

PCR amplification relied on 60 Vbeta primers (plus 13 Jbeta primers). Repertoires were generated with immunoSEQ multiplex PCR, while TCRdb's copy carries only in-frame clones and drops some. The sample has 100,000 to 150,000 clones; approximately 64% are singletons. With regard to this clone: The target antigen is unknown.

Trimming left V 2 bases short and J 4 bases short, with 5 bases between. The length of the CDR3 is 12 residues. Germline loops: CDR1 MDHEN, CDR2 SYDVKM. V gene TRBV28 combines with J gene TRBJ1-1, with D unresolved. The sequencing input was PBMCs. This TCR was recovered from a woman in her forties in good health and CMV-seronegative. Written as DNA, the CDR3 is TGTGCCAGCAGTTTAGCGATCACTGAAGCTTTCTTT. Translation: CASSLAITEAFF.